This TCR beta chain was observed in a study of identical twins. TCRdb re-derived calls from the 5' RACE reads in MiXCR, one entry per CDR3 protein. The sample shows approximately 1.8 million distinct CDR3 sequences, less than 40% of them seen only once. From germline, CDR1 is MDHEN and CDR2 SYDVKM. V gave up 8 bases and J gave up 3 bases; unmatched junction bases: 16. The CDR3 runs to 17 residues. The chain couples TRBV28 to TRBJ2-4; 7 bases map to TRBD1. The sample comprised cord blood. The receptor's source is a newborn girl in good health. The CDR3 DNA reads as TGTGCCAGCTTGATTTCTCACAGGGGAAAGGGCAAAAACATTCAGTACTTC. This encodes CASLISHRGKGKNIQYF.